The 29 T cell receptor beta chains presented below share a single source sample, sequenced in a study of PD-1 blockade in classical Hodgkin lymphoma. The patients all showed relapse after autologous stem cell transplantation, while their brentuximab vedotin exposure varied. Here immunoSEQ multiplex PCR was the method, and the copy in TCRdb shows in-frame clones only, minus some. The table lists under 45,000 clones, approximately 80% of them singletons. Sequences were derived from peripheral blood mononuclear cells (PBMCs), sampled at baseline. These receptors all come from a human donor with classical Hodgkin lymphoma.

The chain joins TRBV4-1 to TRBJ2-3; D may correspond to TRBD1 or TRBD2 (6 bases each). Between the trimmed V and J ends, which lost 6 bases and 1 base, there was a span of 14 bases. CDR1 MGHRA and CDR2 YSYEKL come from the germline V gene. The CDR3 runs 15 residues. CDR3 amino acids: CASRIQGGGTDTQYF. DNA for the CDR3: TGCGCCAGCAGGATACAGGGAGGAGGCACAGATACGCAGTATTTT.

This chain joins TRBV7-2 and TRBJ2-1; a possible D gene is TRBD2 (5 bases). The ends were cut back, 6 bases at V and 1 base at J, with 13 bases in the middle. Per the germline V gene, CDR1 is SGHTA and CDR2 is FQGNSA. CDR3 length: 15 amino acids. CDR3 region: CASSLEGFSYNEQFF. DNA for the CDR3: TGTGCCAGCAGTCTCGAGGGTTTTTCCTACAATGAGCAGTTCTTC. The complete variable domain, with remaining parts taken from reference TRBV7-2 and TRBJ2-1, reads GAGVSQSPSNKVTEKGKDVELRCDPISGHTALYWYRQSLGQGLEFLIYFQGNSAPDKSGLPSDRFSAERTGGSVSTLTIQRTQQEDSAVYLCASSLEGFSYNEQFFGPGTRLTVL.

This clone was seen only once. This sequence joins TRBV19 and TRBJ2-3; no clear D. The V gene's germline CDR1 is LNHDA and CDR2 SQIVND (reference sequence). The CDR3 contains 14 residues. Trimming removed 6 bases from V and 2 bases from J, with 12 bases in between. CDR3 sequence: CASRERPATDTQYF. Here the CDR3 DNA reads TGTGCCAGTAGGGAGAGGCCTGCCACAGATACGCAGTATTTT.

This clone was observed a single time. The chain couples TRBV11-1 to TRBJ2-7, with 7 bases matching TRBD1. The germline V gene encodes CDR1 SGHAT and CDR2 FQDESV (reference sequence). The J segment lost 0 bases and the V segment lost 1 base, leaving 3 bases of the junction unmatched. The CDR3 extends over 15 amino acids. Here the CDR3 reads CASSLEGQSSYEQYF. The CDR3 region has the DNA TGTGCCAGCAGCTTAGAGGGACAGAGCTCCTACGAGCAGTACTTC.

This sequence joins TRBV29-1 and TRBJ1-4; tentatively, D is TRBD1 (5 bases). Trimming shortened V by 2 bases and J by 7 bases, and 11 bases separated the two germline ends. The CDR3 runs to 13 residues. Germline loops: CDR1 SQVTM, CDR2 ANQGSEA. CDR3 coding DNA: TGCAGCGTTGAACGCTCGAGGGGTGAAAAACTGTTTTTT. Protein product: CSVERSRGEKLFF. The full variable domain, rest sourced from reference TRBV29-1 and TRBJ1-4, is SAVISQKPSRDICQRGTSLTIQCQVDSQVTMMFWYRQQPGQSLTLIATANQGSEATYESGFVIDKFPISRPNLTFSTLTVSNMSPEDSSIYLCSVERSRGEKLFFGSGTQLSVL.

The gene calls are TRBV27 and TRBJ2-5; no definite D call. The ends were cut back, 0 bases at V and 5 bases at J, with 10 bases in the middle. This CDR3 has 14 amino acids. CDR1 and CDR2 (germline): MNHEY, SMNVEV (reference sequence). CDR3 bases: TGTGCCAGCAGTTTATCACCCCTGGGGGAGACCCAGTACTTC. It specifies CASSLSPLGETQYF.

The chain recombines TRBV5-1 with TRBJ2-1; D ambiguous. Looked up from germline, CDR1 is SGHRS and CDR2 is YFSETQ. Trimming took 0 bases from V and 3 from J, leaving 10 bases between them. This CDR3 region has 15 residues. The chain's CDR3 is CASSLGAAVYNEQFF. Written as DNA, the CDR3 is TGCGCCAGCAGCTTGGGTGCGGCCGTCTACAATGAGCAGTTCTTC.

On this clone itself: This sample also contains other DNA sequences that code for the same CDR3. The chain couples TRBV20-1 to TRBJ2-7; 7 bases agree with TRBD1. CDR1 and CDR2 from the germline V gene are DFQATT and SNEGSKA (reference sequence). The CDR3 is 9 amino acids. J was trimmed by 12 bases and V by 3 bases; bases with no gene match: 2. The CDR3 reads CSASSGGYF. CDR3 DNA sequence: TGCAGTGCTAGTTCAGGGGGGTACTTC.

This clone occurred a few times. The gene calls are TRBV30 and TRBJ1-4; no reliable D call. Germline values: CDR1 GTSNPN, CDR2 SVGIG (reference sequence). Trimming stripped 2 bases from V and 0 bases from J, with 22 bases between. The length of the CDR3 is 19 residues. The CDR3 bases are TGTGCCTGGAGTTACCTACTCGGCGCAACCTTTGCAACTAATGAAAAACTGTTTTTT. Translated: CAWSYLLGATFATNEKLFF.

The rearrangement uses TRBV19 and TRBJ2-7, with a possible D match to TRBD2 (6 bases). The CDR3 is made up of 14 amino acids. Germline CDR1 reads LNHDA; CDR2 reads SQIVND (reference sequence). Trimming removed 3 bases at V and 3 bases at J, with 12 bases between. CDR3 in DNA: TGTGCCAGTAGTATTCGAGGGAGGAACTACGAGCAGTACTTC. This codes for CASSIRGRNYEQYF.

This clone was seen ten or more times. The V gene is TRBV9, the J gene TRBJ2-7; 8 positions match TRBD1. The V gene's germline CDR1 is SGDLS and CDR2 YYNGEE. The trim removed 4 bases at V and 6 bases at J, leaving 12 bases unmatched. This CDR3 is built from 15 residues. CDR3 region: CASSPVGDRIAEQYF. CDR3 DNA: TGTGCCAGCAGCCCCGTAGGGGACAGGATCGCCGAGCAGTACTTC.

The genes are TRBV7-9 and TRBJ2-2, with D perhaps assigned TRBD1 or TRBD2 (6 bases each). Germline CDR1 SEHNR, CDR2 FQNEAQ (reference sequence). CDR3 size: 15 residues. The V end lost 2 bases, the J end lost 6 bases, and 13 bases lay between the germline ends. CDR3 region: CASSLSGGAAGELFF. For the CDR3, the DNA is TGTGCCAGCAGCTTATCCGGGGGCGCCGCCGGGGAGCTGTTTTTT.

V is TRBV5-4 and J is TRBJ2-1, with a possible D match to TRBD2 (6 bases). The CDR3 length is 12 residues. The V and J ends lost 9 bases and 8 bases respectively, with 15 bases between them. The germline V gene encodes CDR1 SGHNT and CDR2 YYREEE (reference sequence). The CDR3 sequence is CATEGLFDEQFF. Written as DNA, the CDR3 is TGTGCCACGGAGGGCTTATTCGATGAGCAGTTCTTC.

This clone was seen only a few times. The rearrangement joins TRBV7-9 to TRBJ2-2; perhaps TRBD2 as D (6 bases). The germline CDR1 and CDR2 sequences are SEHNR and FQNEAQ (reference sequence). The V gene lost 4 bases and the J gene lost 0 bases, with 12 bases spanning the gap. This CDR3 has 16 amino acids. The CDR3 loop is CASSSWGVTNTGELFF. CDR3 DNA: TGTGCCAGCAGCTCCTGGGGGGTAACGAACACCGGGGAGCTGTTTTTT.

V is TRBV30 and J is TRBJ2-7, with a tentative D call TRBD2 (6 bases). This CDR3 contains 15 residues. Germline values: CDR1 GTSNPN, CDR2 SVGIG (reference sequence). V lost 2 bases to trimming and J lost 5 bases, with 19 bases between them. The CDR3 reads CAWSPNGSGLNEQYF. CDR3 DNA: TGTGCCTGGAGTCCCAACGGGTCGGGACTCAACGAGCAGTACTTC.

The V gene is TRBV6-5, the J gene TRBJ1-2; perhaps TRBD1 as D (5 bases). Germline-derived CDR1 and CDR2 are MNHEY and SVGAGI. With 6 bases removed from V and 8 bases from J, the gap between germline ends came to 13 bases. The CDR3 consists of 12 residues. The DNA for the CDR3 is TGTGCCAGCAGCAGGAGTGGGGGGGGCTACACCTTC. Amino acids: CASSRSGGGYTF.

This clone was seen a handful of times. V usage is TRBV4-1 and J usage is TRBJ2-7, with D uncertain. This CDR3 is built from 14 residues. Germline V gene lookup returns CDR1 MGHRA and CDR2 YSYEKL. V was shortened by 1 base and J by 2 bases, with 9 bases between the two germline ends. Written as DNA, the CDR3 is TGCGCCAGCAGCCAAGTTAGCAGGACCTACGAGCAGTACTTC. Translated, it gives CASSQVSRTYEQYF.

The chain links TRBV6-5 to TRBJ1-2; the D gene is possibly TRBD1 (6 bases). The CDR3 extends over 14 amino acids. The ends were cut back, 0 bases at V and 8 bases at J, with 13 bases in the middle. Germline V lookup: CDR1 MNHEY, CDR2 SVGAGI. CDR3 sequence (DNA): TGTGCCAGCAGTTACTCCGGGGGGGCTCTAGGCTACACCTTC. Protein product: CASSYSGGALGYTF.

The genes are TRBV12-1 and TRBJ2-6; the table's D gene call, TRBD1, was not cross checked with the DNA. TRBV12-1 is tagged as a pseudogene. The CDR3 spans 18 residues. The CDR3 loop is CASSKFHVGQSRANVLTF. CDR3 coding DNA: TGTGCCAGCAGCAAATTCCATGTAGGACAAAGTCGGGCCAACGTCCTGACTTTC.

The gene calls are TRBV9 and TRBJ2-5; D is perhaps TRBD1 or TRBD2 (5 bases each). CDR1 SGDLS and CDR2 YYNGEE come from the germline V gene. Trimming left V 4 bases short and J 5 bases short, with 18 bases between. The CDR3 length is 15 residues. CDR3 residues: CASSPRGVADETQYF. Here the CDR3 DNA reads TGTGCCAGCAGCCCAAGAGGGGTGGCAGATGAGACCCAGTACTTC. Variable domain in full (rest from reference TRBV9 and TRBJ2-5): DSGVTQTPKHLITATGQRVTLRCSPRSGDLSVYWYQQSLDQGLQFLIQYYNGEERAKGNILERFSAQQFPDLHSELNLSSLELGDSALYFCASSPRGVADETQYFGPGTRLLVL.

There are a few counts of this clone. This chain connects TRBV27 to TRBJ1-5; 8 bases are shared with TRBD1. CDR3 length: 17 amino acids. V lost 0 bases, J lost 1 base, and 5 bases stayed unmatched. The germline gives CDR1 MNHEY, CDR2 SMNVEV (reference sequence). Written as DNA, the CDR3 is TGTGCCAGCAGTTTATCCCAGACAGGGGTGAGCAATCAGCCCCAGCATTTT. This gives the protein CASSLSQTGVSNQPQHF.

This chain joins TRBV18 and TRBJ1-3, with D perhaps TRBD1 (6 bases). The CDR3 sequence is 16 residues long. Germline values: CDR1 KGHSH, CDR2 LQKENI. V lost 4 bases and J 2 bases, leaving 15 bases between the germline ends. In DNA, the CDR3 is TGTGCCAGCTCACGACAGGCCAGTTTTCCTGGAAACACCATATATTTT. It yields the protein CASSRQASFPGNTIYF.

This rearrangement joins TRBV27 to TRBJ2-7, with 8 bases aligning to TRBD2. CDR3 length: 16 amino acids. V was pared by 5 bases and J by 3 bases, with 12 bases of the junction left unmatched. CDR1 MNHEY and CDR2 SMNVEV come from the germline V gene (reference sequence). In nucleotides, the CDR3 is TGTGCCAGCAGTAGGCGGAGCGGGAGATTGTTCTACGAGCAGTACTTC. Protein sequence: CASSRRSGRLFYEQYF.

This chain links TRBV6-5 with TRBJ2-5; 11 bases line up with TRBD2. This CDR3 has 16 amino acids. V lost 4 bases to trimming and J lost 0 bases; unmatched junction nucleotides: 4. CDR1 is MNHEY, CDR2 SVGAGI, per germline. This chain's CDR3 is CASSFRLAGYQETQYF. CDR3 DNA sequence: TGTGCCAGCAGTTTCCGACTAGCGGGATACCAAGAGACCCAGTACTTC.

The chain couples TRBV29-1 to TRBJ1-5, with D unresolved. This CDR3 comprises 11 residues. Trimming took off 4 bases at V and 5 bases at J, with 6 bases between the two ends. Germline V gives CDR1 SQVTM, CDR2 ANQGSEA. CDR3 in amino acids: CSVGVDQPQHF. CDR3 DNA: TGCAGCGTTGGGGTGGATCAGCCCCAGCATTTT.

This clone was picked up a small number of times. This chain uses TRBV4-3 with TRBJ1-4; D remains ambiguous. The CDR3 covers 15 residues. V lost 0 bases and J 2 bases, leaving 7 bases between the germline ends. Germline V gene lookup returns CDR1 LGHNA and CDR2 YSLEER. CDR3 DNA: TGCGCCAGCAGCCAAGAACTCTCTACTAATGAAAAACTGTTTTTT. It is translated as CASSQELSTNEKLFF.

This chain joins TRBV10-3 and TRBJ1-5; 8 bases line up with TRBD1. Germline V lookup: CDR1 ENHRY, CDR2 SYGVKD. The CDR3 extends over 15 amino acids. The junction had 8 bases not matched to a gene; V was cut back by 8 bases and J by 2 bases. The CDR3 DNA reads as TGTGCCATCGGAGACAGGGGCGAAGGCAATCAGCCCCAGCATTTT. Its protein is CAIGDRGEGNQPQHF.

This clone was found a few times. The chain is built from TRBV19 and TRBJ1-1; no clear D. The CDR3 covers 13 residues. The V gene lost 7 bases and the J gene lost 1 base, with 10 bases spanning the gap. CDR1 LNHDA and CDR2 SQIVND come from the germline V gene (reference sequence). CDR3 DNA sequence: TGTGCCAGTACCAGAGGCCAGAACACTGAAGCTTTCTTT. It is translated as CASTRGQNTEAFF.

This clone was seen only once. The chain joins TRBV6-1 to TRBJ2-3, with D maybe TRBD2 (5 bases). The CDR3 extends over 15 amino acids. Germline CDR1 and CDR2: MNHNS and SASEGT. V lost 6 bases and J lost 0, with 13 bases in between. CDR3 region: CASRVSVSSTDTQYF. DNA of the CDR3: TGTGCCAGCAGGGTTAGCGTTTCTAGCACAGATACGCAGTATTTT.